The T cell receptor beta chain described here comes from a study of blood T cells in healthy people across ages. This clonotype was picked up a small number of times. This CDR3 is built from 17 residues. Germline CDR1 and CDR2: MNHEY and SMNVEV (reference sequence). Trimming took 5 bases from V and 5 from J; bases not matched to a gene: 17. A J-beta primer mix and a sample-barcoded 5' primer were used in a second PCR of about 7 to 12 cycles. Carrying 12 random nucleotides, a template-switch adaptor labeled each individual cDNA molecule. TCRdb called the 5' RACE reads again in MiXCR, with one record for every CDR3 protein. The sample lists hundreds of thousands of distinct CDR3 sequences; about half were seen once.

Sequencing used blood. V gene TRBV27 combines with J gene TRBJ2-7, with 8 bases identical to TRBD1. This TCR was sampled from a man between 60 and 75 years old in good health. The CDR3 sequence is CASSPRTGNGRRNEQYF. In DNA, the CDR3 is TGTGCCAGCAGTCCCCGGACAGGGAACGGCAGGAGGAACGAGCAGTACTTC.